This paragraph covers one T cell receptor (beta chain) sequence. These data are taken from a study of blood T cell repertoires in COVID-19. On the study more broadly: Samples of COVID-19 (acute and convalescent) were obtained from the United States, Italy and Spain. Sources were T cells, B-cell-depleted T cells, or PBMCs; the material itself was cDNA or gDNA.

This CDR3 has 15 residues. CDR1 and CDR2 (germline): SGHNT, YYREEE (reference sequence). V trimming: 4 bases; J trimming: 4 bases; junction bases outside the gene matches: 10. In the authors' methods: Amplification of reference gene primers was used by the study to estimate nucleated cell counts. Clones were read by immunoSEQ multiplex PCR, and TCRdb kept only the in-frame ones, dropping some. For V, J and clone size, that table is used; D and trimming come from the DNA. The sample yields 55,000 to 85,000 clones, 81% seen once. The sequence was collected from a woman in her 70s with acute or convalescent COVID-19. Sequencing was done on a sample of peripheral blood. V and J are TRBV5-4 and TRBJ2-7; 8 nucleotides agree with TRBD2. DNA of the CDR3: TGTGCCAGCAGCCCGGGACTAGTGGATAAGTACGAGCAGTACTTC. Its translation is CASSPGLVDKYEQYF.